The text below deals with one TCR beta chain. The germline V gene has CDR1 LGHDT and CDR2 YNNKEL (reference sequence). After removal of 1 base from V and 7 bases from J, the junction contained 13 bases not matched to a gene. This CDR3 spans 17 amino acids. Using immunoSEQ multiplex PCR, the repertoire was profiled, and TCRdb retains in-frame clones only, with some absent. The data hold about 120,000 clones, with around 83% observed a single time. The data derive from a study of blood T cell repertoires in COVID-19. At the level of the study: Some COVID-19 samples were acute and others convalescent; all came from the United States, Italy and Spain.

This clonotype was sampled from a woman aged 25 to 45 who had recovered from COVID-19. The J gene is TRBJ2-1, the V gene TRBV3-1 (or the pseudogene TRBV3-2); TRBD1 aligns across 7 bases. The specimen was PBMCs or T cells enriched from blood (not recorded which). The CDR3: CASSQAFSWTGPNEQFF. The CDR3 bases are TGTGCCAGCAGCCAAGCCTTCTCATGGACAGGTCCTAATGAGCAGTTCTTC.